The source of this TCR beta chain is a study of cytomegalovirus exposure and HLA in healthy donors. Germline CDR1 and CDR2: MNHNY and SVGAGI (reference sequence). This CDR3 region has 15 residues. Trimming left V 0 bases short and J 5 bases short, with 13 bases between. TCRdb's copy holds only in-frame clones and misses some; the assay was immunoSEQ multiplex PCR. The sample has about 54,000 clones; around 90% are singletons. The clonotype originates from a woman aged 18-30 years in good health and CMV-seropositive. The chain uses TRBV6-6 and TRBJ2-5, with D perhaps matching TRBD1 (6 bases). Material: PBMCs. Here the CDR3 reads CASSYSIQGQETQYF. DNA of the CDR3: TGTGCCAGCAGTTACTCGATACAGGGTCAGGAGACCCAGTACTTC.